This T cell receptor (beta chain) was obtained from a study of technical replicates of blood from a few donors. Some clones are missing from TCRdb's copy, which holds only in-frame ones; the method was immunoSEQ multiplex PCR. This sample yields approximately 94,000 clones, of which roughly 95% are seen a single time; approximately 0.35% belongs to the top ten. In germline, CDR1 is SNHLY, CDR2 FYNNEI. This CDR3 comprises 16 residues. The V and J ends lost 9 bases and 3 bases, in that order; junction bases with no gene match: 10. V usage is TRBV2 and J usage is TRBJ2-2, with 10 positions matching TRBD2. The sequence was obtained from a human donor in good health. The sample was T cells isolated from PBMCs. The CDR3 loop is CASTSSGRGDTGELFF. The CDR3 coding sequence is TGTGCCAGTACCTCTAGCGGGAGAGGGGACACCGGGGAGCTGTTTTTT.